The 7 T cell receptor beta chains below come from one sample, sequenced in a study of cytomegalovirus exposure and HLA in healthy donors. Primers: 60 Vbeta forward and 13 Jbeta reverse. TCRdb keeps only in-frame clones here, not all; method: immunoSEQ multiplex PCR. Found here are around 130,000 clones, over 75% of them singletons; the top ten hold approximately 2.1%. Sequencing was done on a sample of PBMCs. These receptors were obtained from a man aged 25 to 40 in good health and CMV-seronegative.

This clone was detected once. This rearrangement joins TRBV28 to TRBJ2-5; a possible D gene is TRBD2 (6 bases). Germline lookup yields CDR1 MDHEN and CDR2 SYDVKM. This CDR3 is built from 15 residues. V shed 6 bases and J shed 2 bases, with 16 bases lying between them. The CDR3 DNA reads as TGTGCCAGCAGCCCCGGTGGGACTGCGCAAGAGACCCAGTACTTC. It encodes CASSPGGTAQETQYF.

The chain carries TRBV5-1 and TRBJ1-4, with a weak D call TRBD1 (5 bases). The CDR3 contains 14 residues. Germline-derived CDR1 and CDR2 are SGHRS and YFSETQ. Deletions cut 5 bases from V and 4 bases from J, with 12 bases between. In DNA form, the CDR3 reads TGCGCCAGCAGAGCGGGGGACGGTAATGAAAAACTGTTTTTT. Its translation is CASRAGDGNEKLFF.

In nucleotides, the CDR3 is TGTGCCAGCAGTTTATTTACGGTCAGTCCTACGGGTGATTACAATGAGCAGTTCTTC. Translating gives CASSLFTVSPTGDYNEQFF. The rearrangement joins TRBV27 to TRBJ2-1, with D unresolved. The CDR3 is 19 residues long. The V and J ends lost 1 base and 4 bases respectively, with 23 bases between them. From germline, CDR1 is MNHEY and CDR2 SMNVEV (reference sequence).

The rearrangement links TRBV6-1 to TRBJ1-2; the D gene is possibly TRBD1 (6 bases). CDR3 length equals 13 residues. Per the germline V gene, CDR1 is MNHNS and CDR2 is SASEGT. V lost 7 bases and J lost 3, with 12 bases in between. The CDR3 DNA sequence: TGTGCCAGCAATCGAGGGGGGGACTATGGCTACACCTTC. Translated: CASNRGGDYGYTF.

The table lists this clone with a count of one. Mismatch with germline at one junction end may stem from a read error. This rearrangement joins TRBV7-9 to TRBJ1-4, with D possibly matching TRBD1 (6 bases). The CDR3 length is 15 residues. Germline V gives CDR1 SEHNR, CDR2 FQNEAQ (reference sequence). The DNA of the CDR3 is TGTTCCAGCAGCAAAGTAGGGGGGGGTAATGAAAAACTGTTTTTT. This codes for CSSSKVGGGNEKLFF.

This rearrangement joins TRBV30 to TRBJ1-2; a possible D gene is TRBD1 (6 bases). Trimming cost V 0 bases and J 8 bases, with 13 bases left between them. Germline V CDR1 and CDR2: GTSNPN, SVGIG (reference sequence). The CDR3 has 13 residues. The CDR3 sequence: CAWSVGSGDGYTF. The DNA for the CDR3 is TGTGCCTGGAGTGTAGGGTCAGGGGACGGCTACACCTTC.

The chain employs TRBV27 and TRBJ2-3; a weak D match, TRBD2 (6 bases). The CDR3 runs 15 residues. Deletions cut 8 bases from V and 4 bases from J, with 19 bases between. Germline CDR1 is MNHEY and CDR2 is SMNVEV (reference sequence). CDR3 amino acids: CASRGTRGASDTQYF. CDR3 nucleotides: TGTGCCAGCCGGGGGACTCGGGGCGCCTCAGATACGCAGTATTTT.